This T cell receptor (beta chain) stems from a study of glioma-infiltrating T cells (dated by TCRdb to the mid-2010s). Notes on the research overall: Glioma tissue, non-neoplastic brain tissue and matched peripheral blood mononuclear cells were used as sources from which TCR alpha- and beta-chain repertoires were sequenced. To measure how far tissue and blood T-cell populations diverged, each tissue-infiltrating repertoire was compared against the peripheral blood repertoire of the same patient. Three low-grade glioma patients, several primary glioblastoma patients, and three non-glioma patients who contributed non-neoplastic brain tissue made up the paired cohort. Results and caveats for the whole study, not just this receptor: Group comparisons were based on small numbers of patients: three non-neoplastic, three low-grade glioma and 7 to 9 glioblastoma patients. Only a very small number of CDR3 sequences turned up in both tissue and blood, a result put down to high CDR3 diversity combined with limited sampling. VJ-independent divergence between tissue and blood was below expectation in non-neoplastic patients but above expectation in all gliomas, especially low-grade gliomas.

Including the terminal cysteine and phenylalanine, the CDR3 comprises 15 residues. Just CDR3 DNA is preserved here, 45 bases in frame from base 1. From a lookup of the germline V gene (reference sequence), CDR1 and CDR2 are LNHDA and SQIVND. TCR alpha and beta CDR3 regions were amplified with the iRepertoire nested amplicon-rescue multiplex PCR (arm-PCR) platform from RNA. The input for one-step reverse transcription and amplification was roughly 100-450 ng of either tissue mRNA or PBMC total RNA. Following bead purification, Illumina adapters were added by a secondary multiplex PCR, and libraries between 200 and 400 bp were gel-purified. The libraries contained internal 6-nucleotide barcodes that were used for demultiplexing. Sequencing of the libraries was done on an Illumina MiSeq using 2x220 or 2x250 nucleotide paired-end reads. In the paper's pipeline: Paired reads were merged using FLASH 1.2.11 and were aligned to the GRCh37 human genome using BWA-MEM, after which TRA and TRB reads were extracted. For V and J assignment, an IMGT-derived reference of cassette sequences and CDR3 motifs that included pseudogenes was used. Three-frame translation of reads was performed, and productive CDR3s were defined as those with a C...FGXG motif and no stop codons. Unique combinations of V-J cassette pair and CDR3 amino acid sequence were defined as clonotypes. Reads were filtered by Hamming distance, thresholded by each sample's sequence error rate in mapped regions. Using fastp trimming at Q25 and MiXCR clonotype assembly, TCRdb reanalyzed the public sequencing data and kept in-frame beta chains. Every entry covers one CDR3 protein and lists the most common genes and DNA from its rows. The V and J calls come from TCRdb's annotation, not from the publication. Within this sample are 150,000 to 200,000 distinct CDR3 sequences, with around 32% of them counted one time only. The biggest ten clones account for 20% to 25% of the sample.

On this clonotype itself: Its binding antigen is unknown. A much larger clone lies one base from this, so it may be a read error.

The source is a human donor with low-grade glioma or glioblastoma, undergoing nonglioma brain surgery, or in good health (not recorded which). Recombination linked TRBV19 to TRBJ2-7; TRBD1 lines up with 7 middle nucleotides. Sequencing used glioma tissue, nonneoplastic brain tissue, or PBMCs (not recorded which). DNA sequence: TGTGCCGGTAGCTCAACGGACAGGAGCTCCTACGAGCAGTACTTC. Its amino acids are CAGSSTDRSSYEQYF.